The clone carrying this TCR beta chain was seen a handful of times. Seattle's cohort entered during active infection and was followed longitudinally. The repertoire was sequenced with immunoSEQ multiplex PCR; TCRdb's copy has only in-frame clones and lacks some. The sample shows about 180,000 clones, approximately 88% of them seen only once. The sample is drawn from a study of blood T cell repertoires in COVID-19. Germline V gene lookup returns CDR1 WSHSY and CDR2 SAAADI. Trimming cost V 6 bases and J 0 bases, with 12 bases left between them. This CDR3 has 15 amino acids. The rearrangement uses TRBV10-2 and TRBJ1-3; D is possibly TRBD1 (6 bases). The origin of this receptor is a woman aged 40 to 50 with COVID-19, enrolled during active disease. The sample was peripheral blood. The CDR3 reads CASSVQGPSGNTIYF. As DNA, the CDR3 is TGCGCCAGCAGCGTACAGGGACCCTCTGGAAACACCATATATTTT.